This passage covers 15 T cell receptor beta chains from one sample sequenced in a study of T cells in Graves' hyperthyroidism and ophthalmopathy. Researchers took RNA transcripts and amplified the TCR beta CDR3 regions from them. Researchers ran a first-round RT-PCR on the TCR CDR3 using the HTBI primer set. TCRdb independently ran MiXCR on the multiplex PCR reads; one entry per CDR3 protein. The sample includes about 700,000 distinct CDR3 sequences, approximately 14% of them seen just once. Sample: blood. These receptors originate from a young woman with Graves' hyperthyroidism.

Worth noting for this clonotype: The germline gene is not matched at one end of the junction; a read error may be the cause. The chain employs TRBV15 and TRBJ2-7; D possibly corresponds to TRBD1 (6 bases). Germline V gene lookup returns CDR1 LNHNV and CDR2 YYDKDF (reference sequence). The CDR3 consists of 17 residues. The CDR3 reads CATSGDYRAPRPYEQYF. The CDR3 nucleotides read TGTGCCACCAGCGGAGACTACAGGGCCCCCCGCCCCTACGAGCAGTACTTC.

This clonotype was detected only a few times. No conserved phenylalanine or tryptophan ends this CDR3, so it is likely a read error. V gene TRBV6-1 combines with J gene TRBJ2-1; TRBD2 matches at 10 bases. V trimming: 4 bases; J trimming: 2 bases; junction bases outside the gene matches: 2. Looked up from germline, CDR1 is MNHNS and CDR2 is SASEGT. CDR3 length: 15 residues. CDR3 loop: CASSGLAGPYNEQFS. The CDR3 DNA is TGTGCCAGCAGTGGACTAGCGGGTCCCTACAATGAGCAGTTCTCC.

This clonotype was recorded a few times. The chain links TRBV4-3 to TRBJ2-1; D not certain. V gave up 4 bases and J gave up 0 bases, with 13 bases separating them. This CDR3 is built from 16 residues. The germline V gene has CDR1 LGHNA and CDR2 YSLEER. In DNA, the CDR3 is TGCGCCAGCAGCCTGCGTCGGGCCGGCTCCTACAATGAGCAGTTCTTC. As protein: CASSLRRAGSYNEQFF.

This clonotype was observed many times. For the CDR3, the DNA is TGTGCCAGCAGGCGACGTATAGGCCCGAGCACAGATACGCAGTATTTT. Encoded protein: CASRRRIGPSTDTQYF. V and J are TRBV7-8 and TRBJ2-3; D remains ambiguous. Trimming left V 6 bases short and J 0 bases short, with 16 bases between. The CDR3 has 16 amino acids. The germline CDR1 and CDR2 sequences are SGHVS and FQNEAQ.

The table lists this clonotype with many counts. This chain uses TRBV10-3 with TRBJ2-1; the match to TRBD2 covers 14 bases. With 11 bases clipped from V and 4 bases from J, the junction kept 4 bases outside the gene matches. Per the germline V gene, CDR1 is ENHRY and CDR2 is SYGVKD. The length of the CDR3 is 14 residues. CDR3 coding DNA: TGTGCCGCCGGGACTAGCGGGGGTTACAATGAGCAGTTCTTC. It is translated as CAAGTSGGYNEQFF.

This chain links TRBV20-1 with TRBJ2-7; 7 bases line up with TRBD1. V dropped 6 bases and J dropped 1; count of bases not matched to a gene: 15. Germline CDR1 reads DFQATT; CDR2 reads SNEGSKA (reference sequence). The CDR3 is 16 amino acids. The CDR3 region has the DNA TGCAGTGCCAGCAGCCATCACAGGGGTCCGTCCTACGAGCAGTACTTC. It codes for CSASSHHRGPSYEQYF.

This clonotype was found many times. The V call is TRBV27, the J call TRBJ2-7; 7 nucleotides align to TRBD1. Germline CDR1 and CDR2: MNHEY and SMNVEV (reference sequence). The CDR3 is 13 amino acids. V shed 8 bases, J shed 1 base, and the junction held 5 bases outside the gene matches. The chain's CDR3 is CASGWTGSYEQYF. In DNA, the CDR3 is TGTGCCAGCGGGTGGACAGGATCCTACGAGCAGTACTTC.

This chain uses TRBV14 with TRBJ2-5; D not certain. V gave up 3 bases and J gave up 5 bases, with 16 bases separating them. The CDR3 spans 15 residues. CDR1 is SGHDN and CDR2 is FVKESK in the germline V gene. CDR3 residues: CASSQVSKSRETQYF. The CDR3 DNA reads as TGTGCCAGCAGCCAGGTATCAAAGTCCAGGGAGACCCAGTACTTC.

This clonotype was detected ten times or more. In DNA, the CDR3 is TGCGCCAGCAGCTTGGCAGGGAGGGGCTCCTACGAGCAGTACTTC. Translated: CASSLAGRGSYEQYF. The chain has TRBV5-1 and TRBJ2-7; 7 bases map to TRBD2. V was pared by 0 bases and J by 0 bases, with 3 bases of the junction left unmatched. The CDR3 sequence is 15 residues long. From germline, CDR1 is SGHRS and CDR2 YFSETQ.

The genes are TRBV27 and TRBJ1-2; no firm D call. CDR3 length equals 12 residues. Germline-derived CDR1 and CDR2 are MNHEY and SMNVEV (reference sequence). V was cut by 7 bases and J by 8 bases, with 14 bases left in between. This CDR3 reads CASILTWGGYTF. The CDR3 DNA reads as TGTGCCAGCATCTTGACCTGGGGAGGCTACACCTTC.

This clonotype was seen repeatedly, ten times or more. The gene calls are TRBV3-1 and TRBJ1-1; 12 bases are shared with TRBD1. The CDR3 loop spans 16 amino acids. V lost 1 base and J lost 10; bases outside the gene matches: 10. Germline V gives CDR1 LGHDT, CDR2 YNNKEL (reference sequence). The CDR3 sequence: CASSQAGQGATGGAFF. In DNA, the CDR3 is TGTGCCAGCAGCCAAGCGGGACAGGGGGCCACAGGGGGAGCTTTCTTT.

The V call is TRBV7-6, the J call TRBJ1-1; D remains unclear. The CDR3 is 15 amino acids. Germline CDR1 SGHVS, CDR2 FNYEAQ. Between the trimmed V and J ends, which lost 1 base and 2 bases, there was a span of 11 bases. CDR3 sequence reads: CASSLVSDGNTEAFF. The CDR3 DNA is TGTGCCAGCAGCTTAGTTTCCGACGGAAACACTGAAGCTTTCTTT.

The sample holds many counts of this clonotype. This chain uses TRBV2 with TRBJ1-2; 8 bases align to TRBD1. The CDR3 length is 13 residues. Germline V gene data show CDR1 as SNHLY and CDR2 as FYNNEI. Trimming cost V 7 bases and J 8 bases; bases outside gene matches: 9. The CDR3 protein is CASNPQGVNGYTF. The CDR3 coding sequence is TGTGCCAGCAACCCACAGGGGGTTAACGGCTACACCTTC.

This clonotype was recorded many times. The chain couples TRBV12-5 to TRBJ2-5; possibly TRBD1 or TRBD2 for D (5 bases each). Germline CDR1 and CDR2: LGHNT and FRNRAP. With 4 bases removed from V and 5 bases from J, the gap between germline ends came to 17 bases. The CDR3 has 15 amino acids. In DNA form, the CDR3 reads TGTGCTAGTGGTTCCCAGCTGGGACGATGGGAGACCCAGTACTTC. Translation: CASGSQLGRWETQYF.

This clonotype was recorded at least ten times. This sequence joins TRBV6-2 or TRBV6-3 and TRBJ2-7; D is undetermined. The V gene lost 10 bases and the J gene lost 6 bases, with 16 bases spanning the gap. The CDR3 has 12 residues. CDR1 is MNHEY and CDR2 is SVGEGT in the germline V gene. CDR3 sequence (DNA): TGTGCCATCATGGCGTGGGGAACCGAGCAGTACTTC. It encodes CAIMAWGTEQYF.